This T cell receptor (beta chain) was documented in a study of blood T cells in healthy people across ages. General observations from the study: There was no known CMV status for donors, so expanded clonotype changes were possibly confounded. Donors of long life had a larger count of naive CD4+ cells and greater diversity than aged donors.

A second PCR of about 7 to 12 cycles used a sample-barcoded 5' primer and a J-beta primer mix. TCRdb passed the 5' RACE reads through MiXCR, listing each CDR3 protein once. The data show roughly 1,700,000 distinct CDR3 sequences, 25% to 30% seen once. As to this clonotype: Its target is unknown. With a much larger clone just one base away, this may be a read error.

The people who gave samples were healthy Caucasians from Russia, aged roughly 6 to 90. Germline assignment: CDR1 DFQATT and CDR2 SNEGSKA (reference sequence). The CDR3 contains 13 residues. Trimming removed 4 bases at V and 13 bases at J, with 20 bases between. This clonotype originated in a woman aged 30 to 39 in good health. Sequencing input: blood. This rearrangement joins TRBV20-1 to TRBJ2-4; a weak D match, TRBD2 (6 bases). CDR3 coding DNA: TGCAGTGCTATTGGAAGGGACTCAGGTGAGCAGTACTTC. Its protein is CSAIGRDSGEQYF.